The present T cell receptor beta chain was sequenced within a study of T cell responses to AZD1222 COVID-19 vaccine. Libraries were prepared by immunoSEQ multiplex PCR; TCRdb keeps only in-frame clonotypes and omits some of them. Of 150,000 to 200,000 clones in the sample, 75% to 95% were seen once. Sequences were derived from peripheral blood, sampled on day 0 of AZD1222 vaccination. The receptor was derived from an adult in good health.

The CDR3 DNA reads as TGTGCCATCGGAGGACAGGGGGCTGGTGAGCAGTTCTTC. It translates to CAIGGQGAGEQFF. This chain uses TRBV10-3 with TRBJ2-1; 11 bases are a match to TRBD1. Trimming removed 8 bases from V and 9 bases from J; junction bases left unmatched: 6. This CDR3 contains 13 residues. CDR1 and CDR2 from the germline V gene are ENHRY and SYGVKD.